Each of the 9 T cell receptor beta chains below was sequenced from the same sample in a study of cytomegalovirus exposure and HLA in healthy donors. Use of 60 Vbeta and 13 Jbeta primers characterized the PCR. The protocol was immunoSEQ multiplex PCR, while the TCRdb copy is restricted to in-frame clones and leaves out a portion. The sample yields 150,000 to 200,000 clones, about four fifths seen once. The source material was PBMCs. These receptors were taken from a woman aged 40 to 49 in good health and CMV-seronegative.

The chain joins TRBV7-2 to TRBJ2-7; the D gene is possibly TRBD1 (7 bases). The CDR3 sequence is 16 residues long. The ends were cut back, 4 bases at V and 0 bases at J, with 16 bases in the middle. The germline V gene has CDR1 SGHTA and CDR2 FQGNSA. The CDR3 loop is CASSSTSGGLSYEQYF. Here the CDR3 DNA reads TGTGCCAGCAGCTCAACCTCAGGGGGGCTCTCCTACGAGCAGTACTTC.

This clone was observed a few times. The genes are TRBV7-9 and TRBJ2-2; D perhaps matches TRBD2 (5 bases). The V gene's germline CDR1 is SEHNR and CDR2 FQNEAQ (reference sequence). The V end was cut by 0 bases, the J end by 3 bases, with 8 bases between. The CDR3 consists of 15 residues. For the CDR3, the DNA is TGTGCCAGCAGCTTAGCGGGAGTAGACACCGGGGAGCTGTTTTTT. Amino acids: CASSLAGVDTGELFF.

The chain links TRBV11-3 to TRBJ2-3; D not certain. The CDR3 loop spans 12 amino acids. V lost 2 bases and J lost 4, with 4 bases in between. Germline CDR1 reads SGHNT; CDR2 reads YENEEA. The CDR3 nucleotides read TGTGCCAGCAGCTTAATCGCAGATACGCAGTATTTT. This encodes CASSLIADTQYF.

The chain joins TRBV10-3 to TRBJ2-2; TRBD1 might be the D (6 bases). This CDR3 has 14 amino acids. Germline lookup yields CDR1 ENHRY and CDR2 SYGVKD. Deletions cut 7 bases from V and 7 bases from J, with 16 bases between. Written as DNA, the CDR3 is TGTGCCATCACCCCCCATGTGGACAGCGGGGAGCTGTTTTTT. Protein: CAITPHVDSGELFF.

This chain connects TRBV7-2 to TRBJ1-4; D gene uncertain. Deletions cut 1 base from V and 4 bases from J, with 7 bases between. This CDR3 spans 14 amino acids. Germline V lookup: CDR1 SGHTA, CDR2 FQGNSA. CDR3 sequence: CASSLGLNNEKLFF. The CDR3 nucleotides read TGTGCCAGCAGCTTAGGACTGAATAATGAAAAACTGTTTTTT.

This clone was observed a handful of times. J is TRBJ2-1 and V is TRBV11-3, with TRBD2 matching 8 bases. CDR3 length: 20 residues. CDR1 and CDR2 (germline): SGHNT, YENEEA. J was trimmed by 1 base and V by 4 bases; bases with no gene match: 18. CDR3 loop: CASSSPNPGRGVGSYNEQFF. The CDR3 region has the DNA TGTGCCAGCAGCTCACCCAACCCCGGGCGGGGGGTGGGGTCCTACAATGAGCAGTTCTTC. Using reference TRBV11-3 and TRBJ2-1 for the parts outside the CDR3, the full variable domain is EAGVVQSPRYKIIEKKQPVAFWCNPISGHNTLYWYLQNLGQGPELLIRYENEEAVDDSQLPKDRFSAERLKGVDSTLKIQPAELGDSAVYLCASSSPNPGRGVGSYNEQFFGPGTRLTVL.

The chain employs TRBV7-2 and TRBJ1-5, with D maybe TRBD1 (5 bases). CDR3 size: 15 residues. V was shortened by 5 bases and J by 3 bases, with 14 bases between the two germline ends. The germline CDR1 and CDR2 sequences are SGHTA and FQGNSA. The CDR3 here is CASSPTVGDNQPQHF. The DNA for the CDR3 is TGTGCCAGCAGCCCGACAGTTGGGGACAATCAGCCCCAGCATTTT.

V gene TRBV7-2 combines with J gene TRBJ2-5, with TRBD2 matching over 7 bases. Trimming cost V 3 bases and J 1 base; bases outside gene matches: 5. Germline V gene lookup returns CDR1 SGHTA and CDR2 FQGNSA. The CDR3 has 15 residues. This CDR3 is CASSFWSSGQETQYF. The CDR3 coding sequence is TGTGCCAGCAGCTTCTGGTCTAGCGGCCAAGAGACCCAGTACTTC.

This chain uses TRBV27 with TRBJ1-2, with 7 bases aligning to TRBD1. The CDR3 runs 16 residues. The trim removed 2 bases at V and 4 bases at J, leaving 10 bases unmatched. CDR1 MNHEY and CDR2 SMNVEV come from the germline V gene (reference sequence). The CDR3 bases are TGTGCCAGCAGTTTAAGGGCCCCCACAGGGGTCTATGGCTACACCTTC. Its translation is CASSLRAPTGVYGYTF.